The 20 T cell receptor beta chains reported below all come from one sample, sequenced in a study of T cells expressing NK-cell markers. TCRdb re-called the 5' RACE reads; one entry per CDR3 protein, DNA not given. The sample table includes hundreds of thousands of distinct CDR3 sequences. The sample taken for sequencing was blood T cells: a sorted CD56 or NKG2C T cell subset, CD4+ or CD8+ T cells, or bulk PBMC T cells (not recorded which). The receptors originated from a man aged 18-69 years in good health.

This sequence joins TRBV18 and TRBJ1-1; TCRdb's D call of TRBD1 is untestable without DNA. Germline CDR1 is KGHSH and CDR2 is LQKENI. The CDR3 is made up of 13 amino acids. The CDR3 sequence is CASLGGLNTEAFF.

This chain's CDR3 is CASSPGGRQNIQYF. The chain couples TRBV5-5 to TRBJ2-4; the TCRdb call, TRBD1, lacks DNA for checking. Germline values: CDR1 SGHKS, CDR2 YYEKEE (reference sequence). The CDR3 has 14 residues.

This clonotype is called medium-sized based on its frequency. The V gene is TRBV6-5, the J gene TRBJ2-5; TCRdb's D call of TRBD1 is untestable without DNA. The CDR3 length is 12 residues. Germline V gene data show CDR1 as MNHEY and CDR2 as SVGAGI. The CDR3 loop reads CASRGGRETQYF.

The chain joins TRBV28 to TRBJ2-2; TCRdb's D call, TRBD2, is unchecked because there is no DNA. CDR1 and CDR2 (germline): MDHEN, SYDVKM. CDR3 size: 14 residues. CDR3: CASRKAGGPGELFF.

The CDR3 sequence: CASSIGPGLEQFF. The V gene is TRBV19, the J gene TRBJ2-1; TCRdb gives TRBD1 as the D gene, but with no DNA this cannot be confirmed. Germline V gene sequence: CDR1 LNHDA, CDR2 SQIVND (reference sequence). CDR3 length equals 13 residues.

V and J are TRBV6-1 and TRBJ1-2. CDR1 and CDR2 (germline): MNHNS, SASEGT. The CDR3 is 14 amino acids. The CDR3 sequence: CASRRYEENYGYTF.

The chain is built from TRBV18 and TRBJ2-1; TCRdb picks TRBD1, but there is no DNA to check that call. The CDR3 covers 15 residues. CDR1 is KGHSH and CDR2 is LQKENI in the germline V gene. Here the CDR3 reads CASSRGQGVDNEQFF.

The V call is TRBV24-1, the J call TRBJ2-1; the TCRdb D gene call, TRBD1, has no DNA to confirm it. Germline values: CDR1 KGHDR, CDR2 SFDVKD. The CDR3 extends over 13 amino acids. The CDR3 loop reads CATSGTNYNEQFF.

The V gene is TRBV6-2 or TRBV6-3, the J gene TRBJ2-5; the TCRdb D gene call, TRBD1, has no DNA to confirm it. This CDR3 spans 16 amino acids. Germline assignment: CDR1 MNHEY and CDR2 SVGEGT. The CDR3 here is CATQLRWGLTEETQYF.

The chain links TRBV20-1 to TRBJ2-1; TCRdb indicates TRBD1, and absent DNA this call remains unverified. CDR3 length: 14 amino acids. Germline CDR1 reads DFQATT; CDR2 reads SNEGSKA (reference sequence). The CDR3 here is CSAKQGAANNEQFF.

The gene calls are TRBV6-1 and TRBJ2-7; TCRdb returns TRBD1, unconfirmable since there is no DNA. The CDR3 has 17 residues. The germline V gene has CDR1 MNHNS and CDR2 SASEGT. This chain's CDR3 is CASSRGLGQGGVYEQYF.

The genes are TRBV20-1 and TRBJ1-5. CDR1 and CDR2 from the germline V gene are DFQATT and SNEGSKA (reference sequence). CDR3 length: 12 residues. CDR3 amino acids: CSARGLVVPQHF.

This CDR3 reads CASSQSGTSGGSAGELFF. This chain joins TRBV3-1 and TRBJ2-2; as DNA is missing, the TRBD2 call by TCRdb cannot be tested. This CDR3 has 18 residues. Per the germline V gene, CDR1 is LGHDT and CDR2 is YNNKEL (reference sequence). The entire variable domain, with the rest obtained from reference TRBV3-1 and TRBJ2-2, is as follows: DTAVSQTPKYLVTQMGNDKSIKCEQNLGHDTMYWYKQDSKKFLKIMFSYNNKELIINETVPNRFSPKSPDKAHLNLHINSLELGDSAVYFCASSQSGTSGGSAGELFFGEGSRLTVL.

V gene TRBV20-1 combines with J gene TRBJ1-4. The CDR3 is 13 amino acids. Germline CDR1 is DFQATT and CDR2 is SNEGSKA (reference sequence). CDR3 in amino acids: CSARVGHSGKLFF.

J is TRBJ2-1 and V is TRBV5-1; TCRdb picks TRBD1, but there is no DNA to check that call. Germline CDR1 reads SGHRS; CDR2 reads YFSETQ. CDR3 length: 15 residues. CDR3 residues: CASRKAGQRNNEQFF.

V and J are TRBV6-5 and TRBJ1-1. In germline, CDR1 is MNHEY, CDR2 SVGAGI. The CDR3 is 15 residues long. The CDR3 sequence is CASRFRGGLNTEAFF.

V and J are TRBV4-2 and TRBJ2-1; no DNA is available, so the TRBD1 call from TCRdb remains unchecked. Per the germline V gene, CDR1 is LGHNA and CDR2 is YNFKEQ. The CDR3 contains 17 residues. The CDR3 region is CASSHPDRIGSYNEQFF.

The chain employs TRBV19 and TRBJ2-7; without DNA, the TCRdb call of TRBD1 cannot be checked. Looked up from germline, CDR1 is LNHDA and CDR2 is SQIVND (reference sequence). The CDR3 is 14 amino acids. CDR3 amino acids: CASSTRDSLAGQYF.

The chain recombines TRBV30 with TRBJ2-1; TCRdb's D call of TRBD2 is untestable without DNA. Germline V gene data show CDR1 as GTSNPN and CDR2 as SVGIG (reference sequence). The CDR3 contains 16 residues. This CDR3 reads CAWRTSGGVRHNEQFF.

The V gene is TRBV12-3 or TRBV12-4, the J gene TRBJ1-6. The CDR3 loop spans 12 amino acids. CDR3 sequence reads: CASSRAWSGLHF.